Shown below are 3 T cell receptor beta chains from a single sample sequenced in a study of post-analysis software for immune sequencing data (dated by TCRdb to about 2015). On the study overall, not on this receptor specifically: Four or five TRBV segments, including TRBV5-6, TRBV5-1 and TRBV20-1, were significantly more frequent in patients than controls.

The method was PCR. TCRdb records Illumina HiSeq 2500 as the sequencer. To reduce PCR and sequencing biases, unique molecular identifiers were built into the TCR beta cDNA libraries. The raw public reads went through TCRdb reprocessing: fastp at Q25, MiXCR clone calling, in-frame beta chains kept. Rows are unified per CDR3 protein, each entry keeping the most common DNA and genes. The sample yields roughly 800,000 distinct CDR3 sequences; roughly half were counted once. The top ten clonotypes cover 4.6% of the sample. The antigens for these receptors are not known. The specimen sequenced was blood. These receptors all come from a girl under 18 with multiple sclerosis.

V gene TRBV9 combines with J gene TRBJ2-5; D unclear. V shed 0 bases and J shed 4 bases, with 16 bases lying between them. CDR1 and CDR2 (germline): SGDLS, YYNGEE. This CDR3 is built from 16 residues. In DNA form, the CDR3 reads TGTGCCAGCAGCGTAGTGGGTAGGGCAGGCGGAGAGACCCAGTACTTC. This codes for CASSVVGRAGGETQYF.

Only a few counts were recorded for this clonotype. The chain links TRBV10-3 to TRBJ2-3, with 8 bases that match TRBD2. This CDR3 spans 15 amino acids. V gave up 7 bases and J gave up 3 bases; unmatched junction bases: 9. Germline V lookup: CDR1 ENHRY, CDR2 SYGVKD. CDR3 protein: CAINTGLGETDTQYF. CDR3 in DNA: TGTGCCATCAATACGGGACTAGGGGAAACAGATACGCAGTATTTT.

The chain is built from TRBV7-3 and TRBJ2-4; D is ambiguous. The V and J ends lost 2 bases and 0 bases respectively, with 14 bases between them. This CDR3 region has 17 residues. Germline V gene sequence: CDR1 SGHTA, CDR2 FQGTGA. The CDR3 reads CASSLRGQVLAKNIQYF. The CDR3 region has the DNA TGTGCCAGCAGCTTACGAGGCCAAGTTCTAGCCAAAAACATTCAGTACTTC.